What follows describes a single T cell receptor beta chain. What this receptor recognizes is not known. One base away there is no much larger clone; base qualities are not given. Ophthalmopathy patients had moderately to severely active disease, with a Clinical Activity Score of 3 or more, a NOSPECS grade of 4 or more, and a disease duration of less than 3 months. The study excluded patients with uncontrolled infections, other autoimmune diseases, pregnancy or lactation. Diagnoses were based on clinical symptoms, serum thyroxine and TRAb, thyroid ultrasound and orbital computed tomography. PBMCs were separated from under 12 ml of fresh peripheral blood using Ficoll-Paque density gradient centrifugation. Total RNA was extracted with Trizol reagent, and quality was checked on an Agilent 2100 Bioanalyzer. Amplification of TCR beta CDR3 regions was carried out from RNA transcripts. The first round of RT-PCR for the TCR CDR3 was performed with the HTBI primer set and the Qiagen OneStep RT-PCR kit. The libraries were constructed in a second round of multiplex PCR and then size-selected and purified. Sequencing of the libraries was done on an Illumina HiSeq2000 using paired-end 100 bp reads. Concerning the study's data processing: SOAPnuke was used to process the raw data, with reads discarded if the reads contained adapters or uncalled bases, had a mean Phred below 15, or lacked an exact constant-primer or identifier match. High-quality paired reads were merged with COPE v1.2.5, and unique nucleotide sequences were defined as clonotypes. MiTCR v1.1 was used to align the clonotypes against IMGT TRBV, TRBD and TRBJ reference segments. The analysis included only V-J combinations with a frequency above 0.0001, which together covered around 99% of the repertoires. The TCS score was defined as F50 (clonal expansion) divided by E x V (chaos), with BLOSUM62-based TCRdist calculated between CDR3 peptides within each V-J. Welch's t-statistics and random forest reduced just over 500 V-J features to 10 to 15, which were used in a naive Bayes classifier (R e1071). The raw public data were reprocessed by TCRdb itself: fastp quality trimming at Q25, MiXCR clonotype calling, in-frame beta chains only. For every CDR3 protein sequence, its rows merge into one entry that carries the most common genes and DNA. For this entry, the V and J calls and clone size follow TCRdb and not the study's own pipeline. This sample lists hundreds of thousands of distinct CDR3 sequences; approximately 15% were detected once. Around 3.5% of the sample belongs to the ten largest clones.

Trimming removed 5 bases from V and 2 bases from J, leaving 16 bases between the germline ends. Per the germline V gene, MDHEN is the CDR1 and SYDVKM is the CDR2. Its CDR3 holds 15 amino acids, cysteine through phenylalanine. Just the 45-base CDR3 DNA is kept, in frame starting at base 1. This specimen comes from a study of T cells in Graves' hyperthyroidism and ophthalmopathy (dated by TCRdb to about 2019). Background for the entire study: Peripheral blood was sampled at the time of initial diagnosis, prior to any treatment. TCR V-J signatures able to tell the groups apart were searched for in a discovery cohort of 95 to 100 patients, of whom around 42 had Graves' ophthalmopathy and 55 to 65 had stable Graves' hyperthyroidism. Prospective prediction of ophthalmopathy was tested in an independent validation cohort of fewer than 20 hyperthyroidism patients and approximately 17 patients who later progressed to ophthalmopathy. The roughly 100 discovery patients were divided at random into training and test sets in a 7:3 ratio. In about six Graves' hyperthyroidism patients, the study also compared T-cell repertoires from thyroid tissue with T-cell repertoires from blood. Once sampling was done, hyperthyroidism patients were given methimazole at a starting dose of 30 mg daily, whereas ophthalmopathy patients were given high-dose intravenous methylprednisolone. TCR Vbeta CDR3 sequencing of 120 to 150 peripheral blood samples (roughly 41 ophthalmopathy, about 75 hyperthyroidism and roughly 17 progressor patients) is reported in the paper. Overall results and qualifications from the work: During validation, the model predicted progression to ophthalmopathy a median of around six months ahead of onset, with almost 71% sensitivity and roughly 72% specificity. A model built on a 13 V-J signature distinguished ophthalmopathy from stable hyperthyroidism, reaching over 85% sensitivity and approximately 81% specificity in cross-validation and 80%/75% in testing. Most expanded thyroid clonotypes (frequency above 0.001) were also found in blood, which suggests that blood repertoires may mirror thyroid immune responses. No statistical method was used to fix the sample size in advance, and group allocation was not hidden from the investigators.

Sequencing was done on a sample of blood. The TCR sequence derives from a woman between 40 and 55 years old with Graves' ophthalmopathy. Recombination linked TRBV28 to TRBJ2-7, with the D call tentatively TRBD1 or TRBD2, each fitting 5 bases. The CDR3 has the sequence CASSRPGRVTYEQYF. The DNA reads as follows: TGTGCCAGCAGTCGACCGGGACGGGTAACCTACGAGCAGTACTTC. The full variable domain, with segments outside the CDR3 supplied by the reference TRBV28 and TRBJ2-7 proteins, appears as DVKVTQSSRYLVKRTGEKVFLECVQDMDHENMFWYRQDPGLGLRLIYFSYDVKMKEKGDIPEGYSVSREKKERFSLILESASTNQTSMYLCASSRPGRVTYEQYFGPGTRLTVT.